The rows below give T cell receptor beta chains drawn from one sample of a study of response to subunit inactivated influenza vaccine. TCRdb reprocessed the RT-PCR reads via MiXCR and lists one record per CDR3 protein. In the table there are about 580,000 distinct CDR3 sequences, less than 15% of which are singletons. Sequencing used PBMCs from blood, obtained about 11 days after vaccination. These receptors were obtained from a man aged 50-60 years who received an inactivated influenza vaccine. The CDR3 runs from the conserved cysteine through the conserved F or W. The order of the fields is clone size, D gene, V gene, J gene, CDR3 protein, CDR3 DNA. A D gene is named only where the DNA matches it firmly. A row's size may be missing; if present it is once, few, many or a size class.

size: few
D: TRBD1
V: TRBV6-5
J: TRBJ2-1
CDR3: CASSYSGGQGANEQFF
DNA: TGTGCCAGCAGTTACTCAGGGGGACAGGGGGCGAATGAGCAGTTCTTC

size: NA
D: NA
V: TRBV19
J: TRBJ1-1
CDR3: CASSAGSSEAFF
DNA: TGTGCCAGTAGTGCGGGGTCAAGTGAAGCTTTCTTT

size: few
D: TRBD2
V: TRBV7-2
J: TRBJ2-3
CDR3: CASSLVLAGGRDTQYF
DNA: TGTGCCAGCAGCTTAGTGCTAGCGGGAGGTAGAGATACGCAGTATTTT

size: few
D: NA
V: TRBV24-1
J: TRBJ2-7
CDR3: CAPSRQGSSYEQYF
DNA: TGTGCCCCCTCCCGTCAAGGGAGCTCCTACGAGCAGTACTTC

size: few
D: TRBD1
V: TRBV2
J: TRBJ2-7
CDR3: CASSEVGTGREQYF
DNA: TGTGCCAGCAGTGAAGTGGGGACAGGGAGGGAGCAGTACTTC

size: few
D: NA
V: TRBV30
J: TRBJ2-5
CDR3: CAWSSREETQYF
DNA: TGTGCCTGGAGTTCAAGGGAAGAGACCCAGTACTTC

size: NA
D: NA
V: TRBV20-1
J: TRBJ2-6
CDR3: CSARGSSGANVLTF
DNA: TGCAGTGCTCGGGGGAGCTCTGGGGCCAACGTCCTGACTTTC

size: many
D: NA
V: TRBV20-1
J: TRBJ1-1
CDR3: CSASGFGGNTEAFF
DNA: TGCAGTGCTAGTGGGTTCGGCGGAAACACTGAAGCTTTCTTT

size: NA
D: NA
V: TRBV5-5
J: TRBJ2-1
CDR3: CASSVGPGNEQFF
DNA: TGTGCCAGCAGCGTAGGCCCGGGGAATGAGCAGTTCTTC

size: NA
D: TRBD2
V: TRBV12-3/TRBV12-4
J: TRBJ2-7
CDR3: CASSSGVTSVHEQYF
DNA: TGTGCCAGCAGTTCGGGAGTGACTAGCGTACACGAGCAGTACTTC